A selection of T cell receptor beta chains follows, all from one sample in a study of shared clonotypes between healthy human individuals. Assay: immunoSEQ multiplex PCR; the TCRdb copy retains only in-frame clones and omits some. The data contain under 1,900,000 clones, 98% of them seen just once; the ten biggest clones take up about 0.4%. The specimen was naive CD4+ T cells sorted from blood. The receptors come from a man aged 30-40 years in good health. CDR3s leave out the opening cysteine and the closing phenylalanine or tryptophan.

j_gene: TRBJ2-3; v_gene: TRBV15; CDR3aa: ATSREPSGRSTDTQY
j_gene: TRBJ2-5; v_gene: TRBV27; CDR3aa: ASRNRGTQY
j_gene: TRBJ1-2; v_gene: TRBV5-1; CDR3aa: ASRPGQDYGYT
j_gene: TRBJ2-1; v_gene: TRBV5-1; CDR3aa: ASSPLPGSYNEQF
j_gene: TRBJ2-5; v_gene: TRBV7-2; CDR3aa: ASSPGLLGETQY
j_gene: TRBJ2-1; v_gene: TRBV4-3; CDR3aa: ASSQDALAAYNEQF
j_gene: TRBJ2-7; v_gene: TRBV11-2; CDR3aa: ASSLDGSGTYSYEQY
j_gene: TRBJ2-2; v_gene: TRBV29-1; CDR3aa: SAGGGTGELF
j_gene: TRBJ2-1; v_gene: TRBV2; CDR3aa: ASTGPQRDNEQF
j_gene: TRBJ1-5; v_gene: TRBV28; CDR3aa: ASAGQINQPQH
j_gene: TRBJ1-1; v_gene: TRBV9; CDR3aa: ASSVVGRGTEAF
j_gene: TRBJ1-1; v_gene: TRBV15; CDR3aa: ATSPEISGSTEAF
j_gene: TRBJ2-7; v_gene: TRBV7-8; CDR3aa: ASGLDGGWQY
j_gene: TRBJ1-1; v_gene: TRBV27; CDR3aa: ASRGVMNTEAF
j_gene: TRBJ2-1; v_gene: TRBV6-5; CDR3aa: ASRPPGQRREQF
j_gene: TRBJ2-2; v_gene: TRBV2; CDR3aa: ASSGWGNGELF
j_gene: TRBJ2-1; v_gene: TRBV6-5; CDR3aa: ASSWDKYNEQF
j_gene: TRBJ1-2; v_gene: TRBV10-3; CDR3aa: AISDQTGVGYT
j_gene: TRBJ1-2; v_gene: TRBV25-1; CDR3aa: ASRGQGYGYT
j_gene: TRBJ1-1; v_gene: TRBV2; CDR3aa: ASSGAGGDRAF
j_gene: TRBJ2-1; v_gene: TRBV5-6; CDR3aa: ASSLTSGSTDEQF
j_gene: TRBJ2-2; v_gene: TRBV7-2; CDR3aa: ASSLVGGLGRTGELF
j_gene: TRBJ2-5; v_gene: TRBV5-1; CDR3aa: ASSPGGRQETQY
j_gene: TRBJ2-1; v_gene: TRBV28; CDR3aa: ASRRGTNSYNEQF
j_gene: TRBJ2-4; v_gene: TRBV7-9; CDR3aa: ASSPGVAGSLDIQY
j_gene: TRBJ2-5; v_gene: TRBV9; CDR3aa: ASNQAGGPGKTQY
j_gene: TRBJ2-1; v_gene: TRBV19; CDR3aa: ATKVGTGFNEQF
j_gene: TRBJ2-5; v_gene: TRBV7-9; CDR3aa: ASSRPGQGSVLETQY
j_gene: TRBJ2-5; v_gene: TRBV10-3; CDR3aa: AIGKQETQY
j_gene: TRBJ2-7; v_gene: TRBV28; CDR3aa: ASSLRTSGSYEQY
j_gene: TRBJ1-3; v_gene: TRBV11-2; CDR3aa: ASSGYRERHSGNTIY
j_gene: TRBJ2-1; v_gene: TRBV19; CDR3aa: ASRGESNEQF
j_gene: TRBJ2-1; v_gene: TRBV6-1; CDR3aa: ASSEDLPRNEQF
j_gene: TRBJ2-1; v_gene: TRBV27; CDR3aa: ASSSLTGVAYNEQF
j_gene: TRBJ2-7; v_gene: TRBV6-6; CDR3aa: ASSTTRNEQY
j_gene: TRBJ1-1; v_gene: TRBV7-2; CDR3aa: ASSLRDRVNTEAF
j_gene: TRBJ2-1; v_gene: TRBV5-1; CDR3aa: ASSLAGGGNNEQF
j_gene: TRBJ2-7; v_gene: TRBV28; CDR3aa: ASRIEGQGAPEQY
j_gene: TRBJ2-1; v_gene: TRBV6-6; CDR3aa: ASSYIAGGVNEQF
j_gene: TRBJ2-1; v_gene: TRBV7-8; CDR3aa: ASTPGLAGGEQF
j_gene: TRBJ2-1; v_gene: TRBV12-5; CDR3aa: ASGFLQGNYNEQF
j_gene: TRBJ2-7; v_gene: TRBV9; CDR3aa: ASSATGGLSSYEQY